The TCR beta chain described here comes from a study of CXCR3-negative and CXCR3-positive naive CD8 T cells. Findings and limits, study-wide: The study found that naive CXCR3-negative and CXCR3-positive cells shared TRBV-TRBJ usage, while memory cells differed. Diversity ran similarly high across both naive subsets but far lower in memory CD8+ cells. Naive CXCR3-positive cells had TRB CDR3s more hydrophobic than those of CXCR3-negative naive cells. Surface CD5 matched across naive subsets, and TRB CDR3 properties served to infer TCR strength.

The libraries of TRB cDNA were constructed through 5' RACE using UMI labels. TCRdb re-called the 5' RACE reads and shows each CDR3 protein once, DNA omitted. The table lists approximately 26,000 distinct CDR3 sequences, with 2.8% in the top ten. Remarks on this clonotype: Its specificity is not known.

Germline V gives CDR1 LGHNA, CDR2 YSLEER. This CDR3 region has 14 residues. The chain carries TRBV4-3 and TRBJ1-2; TCRdb lists TRBD1, though no DNA is available to test this call. The sequenced sample consisted of naive CXCR3- CD8+ T cells from blood. Stated subset: CD45RO-CCR7+CD27+CD95- naive CD8+ T cells lacking CXCR3 (TNR3-). This receptor was obtained from a human donor in good health. Some clones in this sample may be carry-over from other donors' samples. The CDR3 protein is CASSQDIGAGGYTF.